A selection of T cell receptor beta chains follows, all from one sample in a study of T cell responses to AZD1222 COVID-19 vaccine. Profiling relied on immunoSEQ multiplex PCR, and the TCRdb table lists in-frame clones only, not all of them. The table has fewer than 200,000 clones, around 88% seen once; the top ten hold roughly 11%. Sequenced here: peripheral blood, sampled 28 days after the second AZD1222 dose. The source of these receptors is an adult who received the AZD1222 COVID-19 vaccine. Each CDR3 is given with its conserved first and last residue. The D gene is left open where the match is weak. Clone size, where shown, is once, few, many, or a class for clones that have expanded.

clone size	V gene	J gene	D gene	CDR3 protein	CDR3 DNA
.	TRBV11-2	TRBJ1-5	.	CASSLDWRTVGNQPQHF	TGTGCCAGCAGCTTAGATTGGAGGACAGTTGGCAATCAGCCCCAGCATTTT
.	TRBV5-4	TRBJ1-1	.	CASSIDRMNTEAFF	TGTGCCAGCAGCATAGACAGAATGAACACTGAAGCTTTCTTT
.	TRBV5-4	TRBJ1-1	.	CASSAAAGWVTEAFF	TGTGCCAGCAGCGCGGCCGCGGGGTGGGTCACTGAAGCTTTCTTT
.	TRBV20-1	TRBJ1-4	.	CSAREVEKLFF	TGCAGTGCTAGAGAAGTAGAAAAACTGTTTTTT
.	TRBV7-3	TRBJ1-6	.	CASSLIGGAQNSPLHF	TGTGCCAGCAGCTTAATAGGGGGGGCTCAAAATTCACCCCTCCACTTT
.	TRBV7-9	TRBJ2-7	.	CASSSTETYEQYF	TGTGCCAGCAGCTCGACGGAAACCTACGAGCAGTACTTC
.	TRBV11-1	TRBJ1-6	.	CASSLESAGSPLHF	TGTGCCAGCAGCTTAGAATCAGCTGGGTCACCCCTCCACTTT
.	TRBV5-1	TRBJ1-1	.	CASSLGQNWNTEAFF	TGCGCCAGCAGCTTGGGACAAAACTGGAACACTGAAGCTTTCTTT
.	TRBV7-2	TRBJ2-2	TRBD2	CASSLELAGMLGGELFF	TGTGCCAGCAGCTTAGAACTAGCGGGGATGTTGGGCGGGGAGCTGTTTTTT
.	TRBV12-3/TRBV12-4	TRBJ2-5	.	CASRGNQETQYF	TGTGCCAGCCGGGGGAACCAAGAGACCCAGTACTTC
.	TRBV6-5	TRBJ1-3	TRBD1	CASSYDRGNGNTIYF	TGTGCCAGCAGTTACGACAGGGGGAATGGAAACACCATATATTTT
.	TRBV3-1/TRBV3-2	TRBJ2-1	.	CASSHLTGTLYNEQFF	TGTGCCAGCAGCCACCTTACAGGGACCCTCTACAATGAGCAGTTCTTC
.	TRBV30	TRBJ2-3	.	CAWSFPKAGLDGDTQYF	TGTGCCTGGAGTTTCCCGAAGGCGGGCCTTGATGGAGATACGCAGTATTTT
.	TRBV15	TRBJ2-5	.	CATSNHGREETQYF	TGTGCCACCAGCAACCATGGAAGAGAAGAGACCCAGTACTTC
once	TRBV5-4	TRBJ2-1	.	CASSLTFNEQFF	TGTGCCAGCAGCTTGACCTTCAATGAGCAGTTCTTC
.	TRBV11-2	TRBJ1-1	.	CASSQTGPRTEAFF	TGTGCCAGCAGCCAGACAGGCCCGAGGACTGAAGCTTTCTTT
once	TRBV7-9	TRBJ2-5	TRBD1	CASSPDRQGNQETQYF	TGTGCCAGCAGCCCTGACCGACAGGGAAACCAAGAGACCCAGTACTTC
.	TRBV4-1	TRBJ1-2	TRBD1	CASSQGTGNGYTF	TGCGCCAGCAGCCAGGGGACAGGGAATGGCTACACCTTC
.	TRBV28	TRBJ2-7	.	CASSRQETYEQYF	TGTGCCAGCAGCCGACAGGAGACCTACGAGCAGTACTTC
.	TRBV5-1	TRBJ1-1	.	CASSLQGTEAFF	TGCGCCAGCAGCTTACAGGGAACTGAAGCTTTCTTT
.	TRBV2	TRBJ1-2	.	CASSEGGNYGYTF	TGTGCCAGCAGTGAAGGGGGTAACTATGGCTACACCTTC
.	TRBV6-5	TRBJ2-3	TRBD2	CASRDWGGSTDTQYF	TGTGCCAGCAGAGACTGGGGGGGGAGCACAGATACGCAGTATTTT